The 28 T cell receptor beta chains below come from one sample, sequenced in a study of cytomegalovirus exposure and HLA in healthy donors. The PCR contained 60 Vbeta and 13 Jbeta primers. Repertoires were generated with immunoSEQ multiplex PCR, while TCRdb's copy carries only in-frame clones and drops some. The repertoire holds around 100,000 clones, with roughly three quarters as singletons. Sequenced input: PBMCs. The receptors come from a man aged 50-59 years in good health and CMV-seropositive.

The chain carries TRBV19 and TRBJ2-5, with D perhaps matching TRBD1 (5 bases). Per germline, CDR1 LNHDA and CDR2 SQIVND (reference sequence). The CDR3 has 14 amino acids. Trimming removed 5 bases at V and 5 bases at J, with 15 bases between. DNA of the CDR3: TGTGCCAGTAGTGAGCGCAGGGTGAGCGAGACCCAGTACTTC. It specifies CASSERRVSETQYF. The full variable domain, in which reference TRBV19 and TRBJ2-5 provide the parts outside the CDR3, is DGGITQSPKYLFRKEGQNVTLSCEQNLNHDAMYWYRQDPGQGLRLIYYSQIVNDFQKGDIAEGYSVSREKKESFPLTVTSAQKNPTAFYLCASSERRVSETQYFGPGTRLLVL.

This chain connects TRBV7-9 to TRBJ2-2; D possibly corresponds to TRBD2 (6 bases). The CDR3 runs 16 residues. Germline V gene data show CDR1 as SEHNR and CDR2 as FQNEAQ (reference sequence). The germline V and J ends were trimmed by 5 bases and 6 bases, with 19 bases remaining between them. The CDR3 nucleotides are TGTGCCAGCAGCCCCCCGGGACTCCCTGCTGCCGGGGAGCTGTTTTTT. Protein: CASSPPGLPAAGELFF.

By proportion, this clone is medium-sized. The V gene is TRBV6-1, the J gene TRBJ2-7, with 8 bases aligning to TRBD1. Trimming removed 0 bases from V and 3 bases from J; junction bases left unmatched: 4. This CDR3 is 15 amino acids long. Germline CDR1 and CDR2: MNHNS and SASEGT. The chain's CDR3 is CASSEAQQGGYEQYF. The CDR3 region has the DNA TGTGCCAGCAGTGAAGCGCAACAGGGGGGCTACGAGCAGTACTTC.

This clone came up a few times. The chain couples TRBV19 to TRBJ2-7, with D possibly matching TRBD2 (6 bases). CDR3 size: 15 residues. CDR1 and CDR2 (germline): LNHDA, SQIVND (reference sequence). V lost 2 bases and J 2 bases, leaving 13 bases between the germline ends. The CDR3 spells CASSIRGEIAYEQYF. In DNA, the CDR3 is TGTGCCAGTAGTATACGCGGGGAAATCGCCTACGAGCAGTACTTC. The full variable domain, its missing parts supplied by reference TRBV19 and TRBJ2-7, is DGGITQSPKYLFRKEGQNVTLSCEQNLNHDAMYWYRQDPGQGLRLIYYSQIVNDFQKGDIAEGYSVSREKKESFPLTVTSAQKNPTAFYLCASSIRGEIAYEQYFGPGTRLTVT.

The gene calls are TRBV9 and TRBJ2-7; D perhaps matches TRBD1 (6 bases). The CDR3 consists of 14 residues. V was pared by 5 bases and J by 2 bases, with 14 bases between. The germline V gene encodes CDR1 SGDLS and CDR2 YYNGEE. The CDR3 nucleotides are TGTGCCAGCAGTTCCGGGACAAGACCCTACGAGCAGTACTTC. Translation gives CASSSGTRPYEQYF.

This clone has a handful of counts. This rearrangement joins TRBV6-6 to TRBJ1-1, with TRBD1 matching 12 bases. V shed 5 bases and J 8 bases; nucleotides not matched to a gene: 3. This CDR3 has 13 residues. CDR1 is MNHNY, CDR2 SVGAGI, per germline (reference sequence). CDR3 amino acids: CASSPGTGGEAFF. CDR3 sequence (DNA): TGTGCCAGCAGTCCTGGGACAGGGGGCGAAGCTTTCTTT.

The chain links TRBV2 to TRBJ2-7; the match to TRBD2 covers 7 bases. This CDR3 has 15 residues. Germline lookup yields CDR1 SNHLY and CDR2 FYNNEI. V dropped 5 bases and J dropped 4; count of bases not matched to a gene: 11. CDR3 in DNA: TGTGCCAGCAGTCCAGCCCCGGGAGGATTATACGAGCAGTACTTC. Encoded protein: CASSPAPGGLYEQYF. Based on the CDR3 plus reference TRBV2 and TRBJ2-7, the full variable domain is EPEVTQTPSHQVTQMGQEVILRCVPISNHLYFYWYRQILGQKVEFLVSFYNNEISEKSEIFDDQFSVERPDGSNFTLKIRSTKLEDSAMYFCASSPAPGGLYEQYFGPGTRLTVT.

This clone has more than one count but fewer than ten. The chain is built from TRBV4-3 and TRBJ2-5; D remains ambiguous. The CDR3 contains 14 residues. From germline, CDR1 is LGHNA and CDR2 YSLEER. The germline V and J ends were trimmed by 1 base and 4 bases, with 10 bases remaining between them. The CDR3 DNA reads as TGCGCCAGCAGCCAAGTAGTCTTTGGAGAGACCCAGTACTTC. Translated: CASSQVVFGETQYF.

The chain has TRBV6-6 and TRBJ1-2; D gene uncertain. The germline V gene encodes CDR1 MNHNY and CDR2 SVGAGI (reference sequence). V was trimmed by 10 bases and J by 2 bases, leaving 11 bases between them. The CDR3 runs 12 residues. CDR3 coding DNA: TGTGCCACCCAGGTGGCAAACTATGGCTACACCTTC. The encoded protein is CATQVANYGYTF.

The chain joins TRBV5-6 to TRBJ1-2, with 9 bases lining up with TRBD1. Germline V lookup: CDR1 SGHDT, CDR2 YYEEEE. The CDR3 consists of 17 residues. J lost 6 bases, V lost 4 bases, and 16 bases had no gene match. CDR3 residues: CASSLGGQGLYFHGYTF. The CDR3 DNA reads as TGTGCCAGCAGCCTGGGAGGACAGGGGTTGTACTTCCATGGCTACACCTTC.

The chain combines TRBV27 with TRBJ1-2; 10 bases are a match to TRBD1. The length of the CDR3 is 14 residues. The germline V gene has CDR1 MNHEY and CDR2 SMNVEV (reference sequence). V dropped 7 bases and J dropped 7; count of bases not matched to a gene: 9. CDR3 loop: CASTNPGQGSGYTF. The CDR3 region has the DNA TGTGCCAGCACCAACCCGGGACAGGGGTCTGGCTACACCTTC.

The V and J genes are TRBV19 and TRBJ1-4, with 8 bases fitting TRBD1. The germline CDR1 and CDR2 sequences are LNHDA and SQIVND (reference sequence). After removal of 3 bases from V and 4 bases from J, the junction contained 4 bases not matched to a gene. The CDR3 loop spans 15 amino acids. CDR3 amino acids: CASSIGQGNNEKLFF. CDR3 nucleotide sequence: TGTGCCAGTAGTATCGGACAGGGCAATAATGAAAAACTGTTTTTT.

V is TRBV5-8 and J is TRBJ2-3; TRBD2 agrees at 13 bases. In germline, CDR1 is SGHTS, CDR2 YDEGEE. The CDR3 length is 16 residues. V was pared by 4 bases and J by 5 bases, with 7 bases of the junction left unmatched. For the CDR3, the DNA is TGTGCCAGCAGCCCGGGACTAGCGGGGACTCGAGATACGCAGTATTTT. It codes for CASSPGLAGTRDTQYF.

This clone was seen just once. The CDR3 region is CASRGGELFF. The CDR3 coding sequence is TGTGCCAGCAGGGGCGGGGAGCTGTTTTTT. This chain joins TRBV19 and TRBJ2-2; possible D gene TRBD1, 6 bases. V was cut by 9 bases and J by 7 bases, with 6 bases left in between. Germline values: CDR1 LNHDA, CDR2 SQIVND (reference sequence). CDR3 length equals 10 residues.

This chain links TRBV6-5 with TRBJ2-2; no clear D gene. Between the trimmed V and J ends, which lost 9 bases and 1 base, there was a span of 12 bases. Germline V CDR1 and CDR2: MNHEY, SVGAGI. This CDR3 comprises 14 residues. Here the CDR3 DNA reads TGTGCCAGTCGGCGACTGGAGAACACCGGGGAGCTGTTTTTT. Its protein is CASRRLENTGELFF.

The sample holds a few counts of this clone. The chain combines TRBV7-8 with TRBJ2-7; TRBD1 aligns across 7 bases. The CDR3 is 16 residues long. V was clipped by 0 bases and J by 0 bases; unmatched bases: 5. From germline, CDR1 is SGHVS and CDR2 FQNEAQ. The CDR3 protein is CASSLANRDSSYEQYF. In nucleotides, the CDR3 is TGTGCCAGCAGCTTAGCGAATCGGGACAGCTCCTACGAGCAGTACTTC.

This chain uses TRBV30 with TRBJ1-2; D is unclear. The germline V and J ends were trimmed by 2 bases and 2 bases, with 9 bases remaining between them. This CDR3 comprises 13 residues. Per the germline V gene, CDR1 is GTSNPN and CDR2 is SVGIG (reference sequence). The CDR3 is CAWSTRGNYGYTF. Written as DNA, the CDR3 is TGTGCCTGGAGTACCCGGGGAAACTATGGCTACACCTTC.

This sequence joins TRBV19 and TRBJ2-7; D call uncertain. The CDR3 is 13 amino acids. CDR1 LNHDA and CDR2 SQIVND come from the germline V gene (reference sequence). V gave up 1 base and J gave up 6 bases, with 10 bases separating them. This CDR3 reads CASSIGGTREQYF. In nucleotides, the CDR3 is TGTGCCAGTAGTATAGGAGGAACCCGCGAGCAGTACTTC.

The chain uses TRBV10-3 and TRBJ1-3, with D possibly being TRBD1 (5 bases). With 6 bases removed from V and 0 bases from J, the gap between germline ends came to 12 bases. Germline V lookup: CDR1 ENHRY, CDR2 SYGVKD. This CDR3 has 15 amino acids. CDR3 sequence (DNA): TGTGCCATCAGCGCGGGACCCAGCTCTGGAAACACCATATATTTT. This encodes CAISAGPSSGNTIYF.

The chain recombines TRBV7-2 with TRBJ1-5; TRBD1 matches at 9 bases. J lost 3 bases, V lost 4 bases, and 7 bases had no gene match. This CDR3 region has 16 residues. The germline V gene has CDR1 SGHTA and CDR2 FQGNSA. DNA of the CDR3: TGTGCCAGCAGCTCAACCGGGACAGGGATCAATCAGCCCCAGCATTTT. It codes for CASSSTGTGINQPQHF.

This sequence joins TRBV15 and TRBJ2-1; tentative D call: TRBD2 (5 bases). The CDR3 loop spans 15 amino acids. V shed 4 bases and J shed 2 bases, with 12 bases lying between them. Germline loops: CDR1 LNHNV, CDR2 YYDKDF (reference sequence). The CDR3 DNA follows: TGTGCCACCAGCAATACTAGGTCCCCCTACAATGAGCAGTTCTTC. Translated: CATSNTRSPYNEQFF.

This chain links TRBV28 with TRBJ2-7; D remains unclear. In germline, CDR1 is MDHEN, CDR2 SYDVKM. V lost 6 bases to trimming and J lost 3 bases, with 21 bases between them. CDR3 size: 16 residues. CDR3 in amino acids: CASSLSWNDKNYEQYF. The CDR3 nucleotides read TGTGCCAGCAGCCTCTCTTGGAACGACAAGAACTACGAGCAGTACTTC.

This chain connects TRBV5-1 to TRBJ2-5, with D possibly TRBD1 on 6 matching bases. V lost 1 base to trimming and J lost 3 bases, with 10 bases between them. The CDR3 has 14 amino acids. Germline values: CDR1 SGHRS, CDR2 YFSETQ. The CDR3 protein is CASSLTGWKETQYF. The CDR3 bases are TGCGCCAGCAGCTTGACAGGGTGGAAAGAGACCCAGTACTTC.

The CDR3 loop reads CASSLTSGGVYEQYF. The CDR3 bases are TGTGCCAGCAGCTTAACGTCAGGGGGAGTTTACGAGCAGTACTTC. This chain uses TRBV7-3 with TRBJ2-7; 7 nucleotides agree with TRBD1. The CDR3 is 15 residues long. Germline V CDR1 and CDR2: SGHTA, FQGTGA. The J segment lost 4 bases and the V segment lost 0 bases, leaving 6 bases of the junction unmatched.

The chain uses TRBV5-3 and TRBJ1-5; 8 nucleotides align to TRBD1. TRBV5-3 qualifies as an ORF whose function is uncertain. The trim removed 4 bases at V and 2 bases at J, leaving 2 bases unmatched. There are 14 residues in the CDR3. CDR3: CARSLTGGNQPQHF. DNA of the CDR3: TGTGCCAGAAGCCTGACAGGGGGCAATCAGCCCCAGCATTTT.

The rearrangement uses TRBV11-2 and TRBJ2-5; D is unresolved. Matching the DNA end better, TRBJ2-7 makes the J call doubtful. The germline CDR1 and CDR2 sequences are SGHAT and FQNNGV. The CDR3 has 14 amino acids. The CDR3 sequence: CASSLDRTVYEQYF. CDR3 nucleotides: TGTGCCAGCAGCTTAGATCGAACGGTTTACGAGCAGTACTTC.

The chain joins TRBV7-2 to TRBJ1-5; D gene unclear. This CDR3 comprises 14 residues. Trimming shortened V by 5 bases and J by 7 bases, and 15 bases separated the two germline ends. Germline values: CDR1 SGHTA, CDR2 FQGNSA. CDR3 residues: CASSVSGLWQPQHF. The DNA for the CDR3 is TGTGCCAGCAGCGTGTCAGGTTTGTGGCAGCCCCAGCATTTT. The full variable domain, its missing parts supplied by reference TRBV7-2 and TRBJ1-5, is GAGVSQSPSNKVTEKGKDVELRCDPISGHTALYWYRQSLGQGLEFLIYFQGNSAPDKSGLPSDRFSAERTGGSVSTLTIQRTQQEDSAVYLCASSVSGLWQPQHFGDGTRLSIL.

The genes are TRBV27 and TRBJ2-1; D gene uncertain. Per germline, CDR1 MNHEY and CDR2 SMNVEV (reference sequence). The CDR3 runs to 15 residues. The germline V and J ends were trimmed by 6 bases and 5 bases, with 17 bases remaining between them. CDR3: CASSPLPLTDNEQFF. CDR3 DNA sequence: TGTGCCAGCAGCCCCCTCCCCCTGACTGACAATGAGCAGTTCTTC.